Reported below is one TCR beta chain. This record belongs to a study of blood T cell repertoires in COVID-19. The wider study: Italy, Spain and the United States were the sources of the convalescent and acute COVID-19 samples. PBMCs, B-cell-depleted T cells, or T cells provided the cDNA or gDNA that made up the material.

V lost 8 bases, J lost 8 bases, and 9 bases stayed unmatched. Germline V gene data show CDR1 as MRHNA and CDR2 as SNTAGT. The CDR3 sequence is 14 residues long. In the authors' methods: Reference gene primer amplification yielded estimated nucleated cell counts. Some clones are missing from TCRdb's copy, which holds only in-frame ones; the method was immunoSEQ multiplex PCR. V and J calls and clone size come straight from that table; D and trimming were deduced from the DNA. The sample holds roughly 250,000 clones; approximately 84% are singletons and the top ten take roughly 4%. Sequencing was performed on peripheral blood. The clonotype originates from a man in his fifties or sixties with acute or convalescent COVID-19. The chain employs TRBV6-4 and TRBJ2-1; 10 nucleotides match TRBD2. The CDR3 here is CASAEAGGRDEQFF. CDR3 bases: TGTGCCAGCGCGGAAGCGGGGGGGCGCGATGAGCAGTTCTTC.